The clone carrying this T cell receptor beta chain occurred once. Seattle patient enrollment occurred during active infection, with longitudinal follow-up thereafter. With 0 bases removed from V and 1 base from J, the gap between germline ends came to 13 bases. The germline V gene encodes CDR1 MNHNY and CDR2 SVGAGI (reference sequence). The CDR3 extends over 16 amino acids. These data originate in a study of blood T cell repertoires in COVID-19. Study at large: Sample material is recorded as cDNA or gDNA derived from T cells, B-cell-depleted T cells, or PBMCs.

In the original workflow: Estimated nucleated cell counts came from reference gene primer amplification. The method was immunoSEQ multiplex PCR; TCRdb's version includes in-frame clones alone and lacks a portion of them. V and J calls and clone size are given by that table; D and trimming were obtained from the DNA. The sample lists about 180,000 clones, 83% occurring once. The source of this sequence is a woman between 65 and 79 years old with COVID-19, enrolled during active disease. This chain joins TRBV6-6 and TRBJ2-7; maybe TRBD2 (6 bases). Sequenced input: peripheral blood. The CDR3 region has the DNA TGTGCCAGCAGTTACTCTTCCAGCGGGTTTTCCTACGAGCAGTACTTC. It yields the protein CASSYSSSGFSYEQYF.